The next 3 T cell receptor beta chains were all read from a single sample in a study of post-analysis software for immune sequencing data. These receptors' antigens are unknown. Each TCR beta cDNA library carried unique molecular identifiers. Using its own MiXCR run on the PCR reads, TCRdb lists one record per CDR3 protein. Here the sample spans 750,000 to 900,000 distinct CDR3 sequences, just over 45% being singletons. Study-wide findings and caveats: Five or six TRBV segments were significantly more frequent in patients than in controls. TRBV5-6, TRBV5-1 and TRBV20-1 were among these segments.

Sequencing input: blood. The receptors originated from a girl between 10 and 17 years old with multiple sclerosis.

The chain uses TRBV12-3 or TRBV12-4 and TRBJ1-5; 7 nucleotides match TRBD1. CDR3 length: 15 amino acids. V gave up 6 bases and J gave up 2 bases; unmatched junction bases: 7. The CDR3 loop reads CASSPQGGGNQPQHF. The CDR3 DNA sequence: TGTGCCAGCAGCCCCCAAGGGGGCGGCAATCAGCCCCAGCATTTT.

The J gene is TRBJ1-2, the V gene TRBV6-2 or TRBV6-3, with TRBD1 matching over 8 bases. Germline V gene lookup returns CDR1 MNHEY and CDR2 SVGEGT. The CDR3 is made up of 16 amino acids. With 5 bases clipped from V and 0 bases from J, the junction kept 8 bases outside the gene matches. For the CDR3, the DNA is TGTGCCAGCAGTCACCGGGACAGGTGGACTAACTATGGCTACACCTTC. Translated: CASSHRDRWTNYGYTF.

There are a few counts of this clonotype. This rearrangement joins TRBV12-3 or TRBV12-4 to TRBJ2-1; perhaps TRBD2 as D (5 bases). The V and J ends lost 2 bases and 7 bases respectively, with 12 bases between them. The CDR3 sequence is 14 residues long. This CDR3 is CASSLSVGSNEQFF. CDR3 bases: TGTGCCAGCAGTTTATCGGTAGGGAGTAATGAGCAGTTCTTC.